This TCR beta chain was documented in a study of spatial heterogeneity in lung cancer. Study-wide background: Detection consistently yielded more beta chains than alpha chains. Notes on the study in general: Within tumors, counts of expanded alpha and beta TCRs tracked tumor mutation counts.

This clonotype was counted many times. Its cognate antigen is unknown. Time point described: sample taken at primary tumor resection. The input material, whole RNA from tumor, nontumor lung or frozen PBMC, was sequenced unsorted. TCRdb independently ran MiXCR on the 5' RACE reads; one entry per CDR3 protein. The profile shows about 100,000 distinct CDR3 sequences, roughly 4.5% of them singletons. The sequenced sample was lung tumor tissue, obtained at surgery. The origin of this receptor is a male donor with early-stage non-small cell lung cancer.

The CDR3 spells CASSESRVAPSQYF. CDR3 nucleotide sequence: TGCGCCAGCAGTGAGTCCCGTGTAGCCCCATCCCAGTACTTC. This chain joins TRBV10-2 and TRBJ2-5, with no clear D. The germline gives CDR1 WSHSY, CDR2 SAAADI. The V gene lost 0 bases and the J gene lost 9 bases, with 14 bases spanning the gap. The CDR3 has 14 amino acids.